The TCR beta chain under discussion was sequenced for a study of CD8+CD57+ T cells in acquired aplastic anemia. Findings and caveats of the study: Patients and controls had in common 25 to 30 CD8+ CDR3 sequences.

The germline V and J ends were trimmed by 6 bases and 7 bases, with 19 bases remaining between them. This CDR3 spans 16 amino acids. Germline values: CDR1 WNHNN, CDR2 SYGVQD (reference sequence). For CDR3 and TCR beta VDJ profiling, genomic DNA was the template used. TCRdb re-analysed the reads in MiXCR, keeping a single row per CDR3 protein. The sample holds 86,000 or so distinct CDR3 sequences, approximately 46% seen once. There are many counts of this clonotype. Antigen: not known. Material: sorted CD4+, CD8+, or CD8+CD57+ T cells (not recorded which) from PBMCs. This clonotype originated in a human donor in good health, serving as a control. This chain uses TRBV10-1 with TRBJ1-6, with D possibly TRBD1 on 6 matching bases. CDR3 in DNA: TGCGCCAGCAGCGAAACGGACAGTTTTGGAAATTCACCCCTCCACTTT. It yields the protein CASSETDSFGNSPLHF.